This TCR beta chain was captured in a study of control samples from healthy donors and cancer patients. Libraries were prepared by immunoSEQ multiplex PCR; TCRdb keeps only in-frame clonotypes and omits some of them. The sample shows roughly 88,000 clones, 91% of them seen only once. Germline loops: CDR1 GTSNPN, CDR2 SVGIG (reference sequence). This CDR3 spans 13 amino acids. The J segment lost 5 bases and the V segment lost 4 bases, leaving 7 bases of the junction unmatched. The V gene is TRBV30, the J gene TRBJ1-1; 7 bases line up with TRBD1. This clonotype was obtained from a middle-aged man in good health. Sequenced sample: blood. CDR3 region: CAWKVGGETEAFF. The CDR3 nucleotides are TGTGCCTGGAAAGTAGGGGGCGAGACTGAAGCTTTCTTT.